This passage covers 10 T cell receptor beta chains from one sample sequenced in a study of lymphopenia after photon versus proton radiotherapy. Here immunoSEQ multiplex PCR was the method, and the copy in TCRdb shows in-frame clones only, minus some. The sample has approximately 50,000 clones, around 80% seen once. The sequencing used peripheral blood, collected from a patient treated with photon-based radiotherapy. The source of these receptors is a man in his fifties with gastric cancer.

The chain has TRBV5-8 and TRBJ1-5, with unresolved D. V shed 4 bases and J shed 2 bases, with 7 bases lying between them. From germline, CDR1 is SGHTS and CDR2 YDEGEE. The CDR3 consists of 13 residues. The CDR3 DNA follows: TGTGCCAGCAGCCCCCGGGGCAATCAGCCCCAGCATTTT. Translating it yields CASSPRGNQPQHF.

Written as DNA, the CDR3 is TGTGCCAGCAGCCGCCCGCAGGGAGTTCCTTACGAGCAGTACTTC. Its protein product is CASSRPQGVPYEQYF. This sequence joins TRBV27 and TRBJ2-7; TRBD1 or TRBD2 may be the D gene (5 bases each). From germline, CDR1 is MNHEY and CDR2 SMNVEV (reference sequence). V dropped 6 bases and J dropped 4 bases, with 19 bases sitting between them. The CDR3 extends over 15 amino acids.

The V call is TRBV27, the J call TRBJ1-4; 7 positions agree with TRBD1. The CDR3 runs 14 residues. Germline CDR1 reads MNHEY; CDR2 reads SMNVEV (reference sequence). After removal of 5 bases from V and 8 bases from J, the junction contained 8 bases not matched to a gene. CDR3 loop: CASSGTGVGEKLFF. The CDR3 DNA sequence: TGTGCCAGCAGTGGAACAGGGGTTGGGGAAAAACTGTTTTTT.

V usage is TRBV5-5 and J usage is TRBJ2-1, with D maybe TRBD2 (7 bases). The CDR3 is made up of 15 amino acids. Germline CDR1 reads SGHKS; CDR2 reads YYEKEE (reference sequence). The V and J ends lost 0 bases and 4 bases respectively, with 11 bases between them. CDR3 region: CASSLGRGPYNEQFF. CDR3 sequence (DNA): TGTGCCAGCAGCTTGGGGCGGGGGCCTTACAATGAGCAGTTCTTC.

The CDR3 spells CASSSQGGSYEQYF. The CDR3 DNA is TGTGCCAGCAGCTCACAGGGGGGCTCCTACGAGCAGTACTTC. V gene TRBV7-2 combines with J gene TRBJ2-7; 8 bases match TRBD1. Germline assignment: CDR1 SGHTA and CDR2 FQGNSA. This CDR3 contains 14 residues. V shed 4 bases and J 0 bases; nucleotides not matched to a gene: 2.

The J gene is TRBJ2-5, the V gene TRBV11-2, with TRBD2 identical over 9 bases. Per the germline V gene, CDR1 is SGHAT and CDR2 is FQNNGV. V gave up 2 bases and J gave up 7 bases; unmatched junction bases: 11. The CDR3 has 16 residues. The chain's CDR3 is CASSLSRRGRVGTQYF. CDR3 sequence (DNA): TGTGCCAGCAGCTTAAGCCGCCGCGGGAGGGTTGGGACCCAGTACTTC.

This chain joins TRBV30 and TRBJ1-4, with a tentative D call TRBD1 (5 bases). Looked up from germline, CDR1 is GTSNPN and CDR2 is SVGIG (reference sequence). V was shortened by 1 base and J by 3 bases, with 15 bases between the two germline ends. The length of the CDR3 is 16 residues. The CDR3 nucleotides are TGTGCCTGGAGTGAGGGACCCCTAAAGGCTAATGAAAAACTGTTTTTT. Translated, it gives CAWSEGPLKANEKLFF.

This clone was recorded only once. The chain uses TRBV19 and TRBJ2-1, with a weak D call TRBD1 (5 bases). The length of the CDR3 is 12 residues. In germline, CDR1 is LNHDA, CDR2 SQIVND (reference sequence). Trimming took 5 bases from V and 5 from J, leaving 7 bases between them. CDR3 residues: CASSDRNNEQFF. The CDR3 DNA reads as TGTGCCAGTAGTGACAGAAACAATGAGCAGTTCTTC.

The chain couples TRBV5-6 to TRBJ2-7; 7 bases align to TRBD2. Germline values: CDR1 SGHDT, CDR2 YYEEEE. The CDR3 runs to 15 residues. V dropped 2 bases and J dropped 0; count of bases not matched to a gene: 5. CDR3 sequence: CASSFAGRGSYEQYF. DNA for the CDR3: TGTGCCAGCAGCTTTGCGGGGAGGGGCTCCTACGAGCAGTACTTC.

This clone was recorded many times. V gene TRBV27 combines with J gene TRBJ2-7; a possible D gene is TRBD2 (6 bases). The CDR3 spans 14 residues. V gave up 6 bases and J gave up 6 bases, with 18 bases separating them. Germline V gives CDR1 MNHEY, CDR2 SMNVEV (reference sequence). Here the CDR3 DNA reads TGTGCCAGCAGCCTCGAGGGCGGGATATTCGAGCAGTACTTC. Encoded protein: CASSLEGGIFEQYF.